Shown below are 5 T cell receptor beta chains from a single sample sequenced in a study of T cell repertoires in cytomegalovirus infection. TCRdb redid the calling of the reads with MiXCR, one entry per CDR3 protein. The top ten hold 2.5% to 3.5% of the sample, which has approximately 700,000 distinct CDR3 sequences, roughly a third seen once. Material for sequencing was PBMCs. The receptors originated from a human donor in good health (CMV status not recorded). Some clones in this sample may be carry-over from other donors' samples.

J is TRBJ2-7 and V is TRBV10-3; D is perhaps TRBD1 (6 bases). Trimming took 6 bases from V and 9 from J, leaving 24 bases between them. Per germline, CDR1 ENHRY and CDR2 SYGVKD. The CDR3 contains 15 residues. As DNA, the CDR3 is TGTGCCATCAGCCAGAACGTTGGACAGCCCTGGGGGCAGTACTTC. Amino acids: CAISQNVGQPWGQYF.

V is TRBV28 and J is TRBJ2-7; D is unclear. This CDR3 spans 13 amino acids. Deletions cut 6 bases from V and 9 bases from J, with 18 bases between. Germline assignment: CDR1 MDHEN and CDR2 SYDVKM. The CDR3 reads CASRDPRRVVQYF. The CDR3 DNA reads as TGTGCCAGCAGAGACCCCCGTAGGGTGGTGCAGTACTTC.

This clonotype was found a few times. V gene TRBV6-2 or TRBV6-3 combines with J gene TRBJ1-5; D gene unclear. The V end lost 1 base, the J end lost 3 bases, and 4 bases lay between the germline ends. This CDR3 is built from 13 residues. Germline loops: CDR1 MNHEY, CDR2 SVGEGT. This CDR3 reads CASSYYDNQPQHF. CDR3 nucleotide sequence: TGTGCCAGCAGTTACTATGACAATCAGCCCCAGCATTTT.

The chain combines TRBV4-3 with TRBJ1-1, with D possibly matching TRBD1 (5 bases). Germline assignment: CDR1 LGHNA and CDR2 YSLEER. V was cut by 4 bases and J by 4 bases, with 16 bases left in between. The CDR3 is 15 amino acids. The CDR3 region has the DNA TGCGCCAGCAGCCCTACTTTAGGGGACCCCACTGAAGCTTTCTTT. Amino acids: CASSPTLGDPTEAFF.

The chain carries TRBV28 and TRBJ2-3, with D perhaps matching TRBD1 (9 bases). V lost 3 bases, J lost 4 bases, and 35 bases lay in between. The V gene's germline CDR1 is MDHEN and CDR2 SYDVKM. This CDR3 is 22 amino acids long. The CDR3: CASSFPPGTGITGGLRADTQYF. The CDR3 coding sequence is TGTGCCAGCAGTTTCCCCCCCGGGACAGGGATAACGGGGGGGCTGAGGGCAGATACGCAGTATTTT.